The next 4 T cell receptor beta chains were all read from a single sample in a study of blood T cells in healthy people across ages. Using a J-beta primer mix together with a sample-barcoded 5' primer, a second PCR was run for roughly 6 to 11 cycles. MiXCR, run by TCRdb on the 5' RACE reads, gives a single entry per CDR3 protein. The repertoire holds 540,000 or so distinct CDR3 sequences, with 27% as singletons. Sequencing was carried out using blood. These TCRs come from a woman in her 70s in good health.

This clonotype was observed a handful of times. The chain combines TRBV20-1 with TRBJ2-7; D is unclear. This CDR3 is 12 amino acids long. V lost 2 bases, J lost 1 base, and 6 bases lay in between. Germline CDR1 DFQATT, CDR2 SNEGSKA (reference sequence). The CDR3 DNA reads TGCAGTGCTAGACACAGTTCCTACGAGCAGTACTTC. Encoded protein: CSARHSSYEQYF.

The chain carries TRBV6-2 or TRBV6-3 and TRBJ2-7, with no clear D. Deletions cut 8 bases from V and 5 bases from J, with 10 bases between. The length of the CDR3 is 11 residues. Germline lookup yields CDR1 MNHEY and CDR2 SVGEGT. The CDR3 region has the DNA TGTGCCAGCTCTAAACGGCACGAGCAGTACTTC. Encoded protein: CASSKRHEQYF.

The chain links TRBV20-1 to TRBJ2-3, with 8 bases lining up with TRBD2. Unmatched junction bases numbered 12, after V lost 6 bases and J lost 1 base. The germline V gene has CDR1 DFQATT and CDR2 SNEGSKA (reference sequence). CDR3 length equals 16 residues. CDR3 in amino acids: CSAPIRAGARTDTQYF. The CDR3 DNA follows: TGCAGTGCCCCAATACGAGCGGGGGCCCGCACAGATACGCAGTATTTT.

This chain joins TRBV7-8 and TRBJ1-4; D gene unclear. CDR1 is SGHVS and CDR2 is FQNEAQ in the germline V gene. Deletions cut 6 bases from V and 0 bases from J, with 14 bases between. The CDR3 is made up of 16 amino acids. DNA of the CDR3: TGTGCCAGCAGTTCGCGGAGCGCCGCAACTAATGAAAAACTGTTTTTT. Its translation is CASSSRSAATNEKLFF.